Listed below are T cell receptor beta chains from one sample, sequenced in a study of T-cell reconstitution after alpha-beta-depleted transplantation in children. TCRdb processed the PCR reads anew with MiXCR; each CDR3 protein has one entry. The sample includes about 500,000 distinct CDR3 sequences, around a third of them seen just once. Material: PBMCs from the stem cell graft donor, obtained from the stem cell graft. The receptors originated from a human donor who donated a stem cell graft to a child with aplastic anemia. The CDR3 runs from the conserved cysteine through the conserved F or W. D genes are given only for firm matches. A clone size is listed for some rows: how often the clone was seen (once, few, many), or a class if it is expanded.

CDR3nt: TGTGCCAGCAGCCAATTAGGGCGAAGTGAGCAGTTCTTC
CDR3aa: CASSQLGRSEQFF
abundance: NA
d_gene: NA
j_gene: TRBJ2-1
v_gene: TRBV14

CDR3nt: TGCAGTGCTAGAGTCCCGCGTGGGACTAGCGGAACGCTGTCCGCCGGGGAGCTGTTTTTT
CDR3aa: CSARVPRGTSGTLSAGELFF
abundance: few
d_gene: TRBD2
j_gene: TRBJ2-2
v_gene: TRBV20-1

CDR3nt: TGCGCCAGCAGCTTGGTGACGCAGAGCAGTCACTACAATGAGCAGTTCTTC
CDR3aa: CASSLVTQSSHYNEQFF
abundance: NA
d_gene: NA
j_gene: TRBJ2-1
v_gene: TRBV5-1

CDR3nt: TGCAGTGCTATTGGAGGTAACACCGGGGAGCTGTTTTTT
CDR3aa: CSAIGGNTGELFF
abundance: few
d_gene: NA
j_gene: TRBJ2-2
v_gene: TRBV20-1

CDR3nt: TGTGCCAGCAGTCCGAGAATGAACACTGAAGCTTTCTTT
CDR3aa: CASSPRMNTEAFF
abundance: few
d_gene: NA
j_gene: TRBJ1-1
v_gene: TRBV6-6

CDR3nt: TGTGCCAGCAGTTTAGCCGGTTCACCCCTCCACTTT
CDR3aa: CASSLAGSPLHF
abundance: NA
d_gene: NA
j_gene: TRBJ1-6
v_gene: TRBV27

CDR3nt: TGTGCCAGCTCACTAAACCGGGCCGGGGCCACTGAAGCTTTCTTT
CDR3aa: CASSLNRAGATEAFF
abundance: once
d_gene: NA
j_gene: TRBJ1-1
v_gene: TRBV18

CDR3nt: TGTGCCAGCAGCGGGGACCTTCCCTCGGAGACCCAGTACTTC
CDR3aa: CASSGDLPSETQYF
abundance: NA
d_gene: NA
j_gene: TRBJ2-5
v_gene: TRBV7-9

CDR3nt: TGCAGCCAAAAGAGCGGGACTAACACTGAAGCTTTCTTT
CDR3aa: CSQKSGTNTEAFF
abundance: once
d_gene: NA
j_gene: TRBJ1-1
v_gene: TRBV29-1

CDR3nt: TGCGCCAGCAGCCATAGGGACGTCAGGAACACCGGGGAGCTGTTTTTT
CDR3aa: CASSHRDVRNTGELFF
abundance: NA
d_gene: NA
j_gene: TRBJ2-2
v_gene: TRBV5-1